This T cell receptor (beta chain) was found in a study of T-cell memory formation after mild COVID-19. Study-level findings and limits: Prior to infection, memory already included some responding clones, suggesting cross-reactive memory joined. Among contracting clones, CD4+ were mainly CM/EM and CD8+ enriched in EMRA.

Using its own MiXCR run on the 5' RACE reads, TCRdb lists one record per CDR3 protein. The sample includes more than 7,000 distinct CDR3 sequences, approximately 30% of them seen just once. This clonotype was seen repeatedly, ten times or more. As yet, its antigen is unknown. V was cut by 2 bases and J by 5 bases, with 13 bases left in between. This CDR3 has 14 residues. Germline values: CDR1 SGHRS, CDR2 YFSETQ. The TCR originated in an adult woman who had mild COVID-19 (a few samples of this study predate the infection). Cell type and time point are not known. Sequencing used PBMCs or a T cell subset sorted from them (not recorded which). The V call is TRBV5-1, the J call TRBJ2-5; TRBD1 is a possible D gene (7 bases). CDR3 sequence (DNA): TGCGCCAGCAGCTTACAGGGGAGGTGGGAGACCCAGTACTTC. Its translation is CASSLQGRWETQYF.